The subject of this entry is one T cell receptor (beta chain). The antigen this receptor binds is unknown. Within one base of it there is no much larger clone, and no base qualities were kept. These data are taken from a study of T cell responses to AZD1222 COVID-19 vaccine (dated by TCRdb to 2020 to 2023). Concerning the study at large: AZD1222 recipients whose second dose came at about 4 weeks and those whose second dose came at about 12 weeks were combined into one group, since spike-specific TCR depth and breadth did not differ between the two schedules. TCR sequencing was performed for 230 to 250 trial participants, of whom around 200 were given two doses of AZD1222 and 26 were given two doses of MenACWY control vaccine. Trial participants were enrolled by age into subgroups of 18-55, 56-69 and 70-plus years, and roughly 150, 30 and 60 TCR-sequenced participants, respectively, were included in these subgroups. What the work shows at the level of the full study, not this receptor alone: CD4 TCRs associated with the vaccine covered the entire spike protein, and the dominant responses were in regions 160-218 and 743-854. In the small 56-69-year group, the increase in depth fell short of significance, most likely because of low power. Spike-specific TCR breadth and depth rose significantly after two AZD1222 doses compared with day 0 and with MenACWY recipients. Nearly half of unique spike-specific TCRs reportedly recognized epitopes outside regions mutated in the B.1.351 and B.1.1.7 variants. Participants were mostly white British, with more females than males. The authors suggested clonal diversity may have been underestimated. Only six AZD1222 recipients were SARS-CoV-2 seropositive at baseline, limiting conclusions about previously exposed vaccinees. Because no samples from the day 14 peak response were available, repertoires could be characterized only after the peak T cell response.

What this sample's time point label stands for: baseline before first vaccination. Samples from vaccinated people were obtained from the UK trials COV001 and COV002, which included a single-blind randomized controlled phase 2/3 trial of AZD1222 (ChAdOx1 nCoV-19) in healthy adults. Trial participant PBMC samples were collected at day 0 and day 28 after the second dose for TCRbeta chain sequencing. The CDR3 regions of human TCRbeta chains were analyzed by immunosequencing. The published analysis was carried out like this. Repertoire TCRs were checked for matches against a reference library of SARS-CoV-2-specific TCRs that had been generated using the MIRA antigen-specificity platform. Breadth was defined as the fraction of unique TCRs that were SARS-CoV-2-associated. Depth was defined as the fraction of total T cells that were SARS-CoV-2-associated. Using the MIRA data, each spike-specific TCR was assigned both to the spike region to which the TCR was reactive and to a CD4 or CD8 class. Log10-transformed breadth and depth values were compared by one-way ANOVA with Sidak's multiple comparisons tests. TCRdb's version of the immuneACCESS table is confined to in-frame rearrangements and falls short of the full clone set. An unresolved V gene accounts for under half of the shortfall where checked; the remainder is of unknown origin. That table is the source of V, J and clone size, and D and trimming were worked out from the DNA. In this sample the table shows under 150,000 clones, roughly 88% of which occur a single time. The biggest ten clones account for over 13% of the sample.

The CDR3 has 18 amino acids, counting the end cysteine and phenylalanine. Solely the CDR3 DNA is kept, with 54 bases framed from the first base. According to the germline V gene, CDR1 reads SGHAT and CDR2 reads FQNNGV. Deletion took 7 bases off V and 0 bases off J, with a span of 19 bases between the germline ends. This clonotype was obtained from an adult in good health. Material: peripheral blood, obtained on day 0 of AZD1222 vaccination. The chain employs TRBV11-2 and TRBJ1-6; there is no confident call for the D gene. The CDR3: CASTAGSGSSSYNSPLHF. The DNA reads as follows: TGTGCCAGCACCGCGGGGTCCGGGAGTAGCTCCTATAATTCACCCCTCCACTTT.